The present TCR beta chain was sequenced within a study of shared clonotypes between healthy human individuals. Points from the study as a whole: The sole specimen, blood, was sampled, and tissue repertoires likely differ.

Sequenced by immunoSEQ multiplex PCR; TCRdb stores in-frame clones only, minus some. The sample has 1.6 million or so clones, 96% seen once. Worth noting for this clone: The target antigen is unknown. The sample holds other DNA sequences that translate to the same CDR3.

The germline V gene has CDR1 SGHRS and CDR2 YFSETQ. Between the trimmed V and J ends, which lost 2 bases and 3 bases, there was a span of 12 bases. The CDR3 spans 14 residues. The V gene is TRBV5-1, the J gene TRBJ2-7, with D possibly being TRBD1 (5 bases). The sequencing input was naive CD4+ T cells sorted from blood. Subset in this sample: CD45RA+ positively selected. The receptor's source is a man aged 25-45 years in good health. The CDR3 sequence: CASSFTGQHYEQYF. The CDR3 DNA is TGCGCCAGCAGCTTTACAGGACAACACTACGAGCAGTACTTC.